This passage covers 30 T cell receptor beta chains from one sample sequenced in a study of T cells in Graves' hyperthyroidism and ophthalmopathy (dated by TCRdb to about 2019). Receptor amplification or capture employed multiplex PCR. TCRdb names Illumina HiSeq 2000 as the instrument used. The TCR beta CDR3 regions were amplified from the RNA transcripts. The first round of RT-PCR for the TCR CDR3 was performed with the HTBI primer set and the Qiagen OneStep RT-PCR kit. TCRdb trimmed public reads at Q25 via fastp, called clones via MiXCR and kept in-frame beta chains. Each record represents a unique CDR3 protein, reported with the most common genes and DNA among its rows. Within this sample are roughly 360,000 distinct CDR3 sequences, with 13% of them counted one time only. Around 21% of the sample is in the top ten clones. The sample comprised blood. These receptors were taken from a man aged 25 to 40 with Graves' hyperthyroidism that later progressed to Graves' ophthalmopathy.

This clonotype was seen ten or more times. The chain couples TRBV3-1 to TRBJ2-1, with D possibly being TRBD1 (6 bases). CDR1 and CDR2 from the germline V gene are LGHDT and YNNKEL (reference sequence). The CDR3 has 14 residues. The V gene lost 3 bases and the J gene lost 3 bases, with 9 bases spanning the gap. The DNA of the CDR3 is TGTGCCAGCAGCCAGGGACAATACTACAATGAGCAGTTCTTC. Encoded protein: CASSQGQYYNEQFF.

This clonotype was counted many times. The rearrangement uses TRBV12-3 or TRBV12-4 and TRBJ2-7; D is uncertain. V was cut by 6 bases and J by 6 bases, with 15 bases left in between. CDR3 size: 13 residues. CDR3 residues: CASRPRAGGEQYF. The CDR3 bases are TGTGCCAGCAGGCCACGGGCCGGTGGCGAGCAGTACTTC.

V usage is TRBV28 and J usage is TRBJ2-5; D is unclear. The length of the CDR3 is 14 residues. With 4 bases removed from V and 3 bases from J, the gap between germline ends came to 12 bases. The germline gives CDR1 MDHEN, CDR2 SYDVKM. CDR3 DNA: TGTGCCAGCAGTTACGAACAGAGCGAAGAGACCCAGTACTTC. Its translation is CASSYEQSEETQYF.

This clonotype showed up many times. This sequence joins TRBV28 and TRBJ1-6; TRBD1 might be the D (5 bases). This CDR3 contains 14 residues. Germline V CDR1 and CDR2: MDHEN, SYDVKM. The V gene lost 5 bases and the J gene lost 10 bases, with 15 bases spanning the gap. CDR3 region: CASSVSGRRSPLHF. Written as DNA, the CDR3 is TGTGCCAGCAGTGTCTCAGGGAGGAGATCACCCCTCCACTTT. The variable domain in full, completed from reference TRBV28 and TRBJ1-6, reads DVKVTQSSRYLVKRTGEKVFLECVQDMDHENMFWYRQDPGLGLRLIYFSYDVKMKEKGDIPEGYSVSREKKERFSLILESASTNQTSMYLCASSVSGRRSPLHFGNGTRLTVT.

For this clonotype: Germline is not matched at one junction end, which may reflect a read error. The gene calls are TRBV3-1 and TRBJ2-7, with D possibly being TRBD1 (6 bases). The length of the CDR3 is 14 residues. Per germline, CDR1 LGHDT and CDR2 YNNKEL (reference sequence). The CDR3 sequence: CASSQDWQGTEHYF. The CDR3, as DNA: TGTGCCAGCAGCCAAGACTGGCAGGGGACCGAGCACTACTTC.

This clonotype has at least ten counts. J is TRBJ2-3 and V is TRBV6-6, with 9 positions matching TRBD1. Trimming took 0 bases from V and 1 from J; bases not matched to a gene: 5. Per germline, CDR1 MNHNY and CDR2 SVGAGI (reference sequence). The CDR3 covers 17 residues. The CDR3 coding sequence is TGTGCCAGCAGTTACTCCGCGACAGGGGGGGGCACAGATACGCAGTATTTT. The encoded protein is CASSYSATGGGTDTQYF.

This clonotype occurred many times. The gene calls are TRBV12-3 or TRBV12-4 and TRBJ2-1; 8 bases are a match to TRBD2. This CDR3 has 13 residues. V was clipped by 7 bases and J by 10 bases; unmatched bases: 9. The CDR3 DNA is TGTGCCAGCAAACTCCGAGCGGGGGTGGAGCAGTTCTTC. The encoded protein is CASKLRAGVEQFF.

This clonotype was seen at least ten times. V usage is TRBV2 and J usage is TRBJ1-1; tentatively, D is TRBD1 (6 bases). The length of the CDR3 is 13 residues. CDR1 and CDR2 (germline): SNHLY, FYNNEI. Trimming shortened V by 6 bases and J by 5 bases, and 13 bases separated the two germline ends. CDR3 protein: CASRQGTFTEAFF. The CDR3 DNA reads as TGTGCCAGCAGACAGGGAACTTTTACTGAAGCTTTCTTT.

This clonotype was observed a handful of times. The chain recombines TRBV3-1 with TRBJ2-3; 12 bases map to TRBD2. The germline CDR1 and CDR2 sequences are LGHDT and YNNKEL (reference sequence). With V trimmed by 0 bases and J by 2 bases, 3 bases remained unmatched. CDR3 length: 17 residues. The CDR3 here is CASSQESSGGATDTQYF. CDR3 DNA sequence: TGTGCCAGCAGCCAAGAATCTAGCGGGGGGGCCACAGATACGCAGTATTTT.

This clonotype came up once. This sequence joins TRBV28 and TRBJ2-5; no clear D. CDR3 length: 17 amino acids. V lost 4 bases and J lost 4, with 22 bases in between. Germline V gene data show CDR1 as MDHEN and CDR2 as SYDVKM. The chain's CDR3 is CASSSPGLSTGVETQYF. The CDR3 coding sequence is TGTGCCAGCAGTTCCCCGGGCCTCAGCACCGGCGTAGAGACCCAGTACTTC.

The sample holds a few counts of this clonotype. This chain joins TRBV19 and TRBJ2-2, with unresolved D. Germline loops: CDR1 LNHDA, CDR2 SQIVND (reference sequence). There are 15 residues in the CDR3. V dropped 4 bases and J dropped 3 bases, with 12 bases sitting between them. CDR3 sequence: CASSNRAKDTGELFF. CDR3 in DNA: TGTGCCAGTAGTAACCGGGCCAAAGACACCGGGGAGCTGTTTTTT.

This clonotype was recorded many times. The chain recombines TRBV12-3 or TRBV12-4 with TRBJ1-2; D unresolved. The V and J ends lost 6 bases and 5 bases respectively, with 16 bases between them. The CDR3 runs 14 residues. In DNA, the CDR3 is TGTGCCAGCAGCCTCGGCGCAACGGGGTATGGCTACACCTTC. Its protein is CASSLGATGYGYTF.

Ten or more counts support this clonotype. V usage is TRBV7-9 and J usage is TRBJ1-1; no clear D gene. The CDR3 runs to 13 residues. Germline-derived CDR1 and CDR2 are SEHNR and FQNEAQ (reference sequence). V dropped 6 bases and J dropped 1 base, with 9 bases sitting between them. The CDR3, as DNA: TGTGCCAGCAGGTTACACGAGAACACTGAAGCTTTCTTT. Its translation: CASRLHENTEAFF. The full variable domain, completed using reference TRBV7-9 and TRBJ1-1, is DTGVSQNPRHKITKRGQNVTFRCDPISEHNRLYWYRQTLGQGPEFLTYFQNEAQLEKSRLLSDRFSAERPKGSFSTLEIQRTEQGDSAMYLCASRLHENTEAFFGQGTRLTVV.

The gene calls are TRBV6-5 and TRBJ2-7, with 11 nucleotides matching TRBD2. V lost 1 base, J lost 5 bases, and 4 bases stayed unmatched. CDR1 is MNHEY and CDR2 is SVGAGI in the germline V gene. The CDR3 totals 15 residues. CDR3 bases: TGTGCCAGCAGTTACTGGACTAGCGGGTCCCACGAGCAGTACTTC. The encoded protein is CASSYWTSGSHEQYF.

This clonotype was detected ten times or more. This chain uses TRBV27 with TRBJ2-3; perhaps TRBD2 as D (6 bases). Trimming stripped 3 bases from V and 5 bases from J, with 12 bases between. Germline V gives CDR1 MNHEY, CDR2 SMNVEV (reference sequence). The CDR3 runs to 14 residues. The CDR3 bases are TGTGCCAGCAGTTTGAGGGCGGAGGGAGATACGCAGTATTTT. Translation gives CASSLRAEGDTQYF.

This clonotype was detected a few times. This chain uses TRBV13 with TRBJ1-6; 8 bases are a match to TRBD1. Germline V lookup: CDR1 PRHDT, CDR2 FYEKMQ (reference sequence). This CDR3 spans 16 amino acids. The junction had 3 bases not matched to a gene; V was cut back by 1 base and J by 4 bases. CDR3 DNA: TGTGCCAGCAGCTTAGTCGGGACAGGATATAATTCACCCCTCCACTTT. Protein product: CASSLVGTGYNSPLHF.

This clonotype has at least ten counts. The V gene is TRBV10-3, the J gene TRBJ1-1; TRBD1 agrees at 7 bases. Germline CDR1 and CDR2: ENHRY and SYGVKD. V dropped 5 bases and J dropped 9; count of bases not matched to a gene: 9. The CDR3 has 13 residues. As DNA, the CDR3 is TGTGCCATCAGTACGGTGGAGACAGGGCAAGCTTTCTTT. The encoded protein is CAISTVETGQAFF.

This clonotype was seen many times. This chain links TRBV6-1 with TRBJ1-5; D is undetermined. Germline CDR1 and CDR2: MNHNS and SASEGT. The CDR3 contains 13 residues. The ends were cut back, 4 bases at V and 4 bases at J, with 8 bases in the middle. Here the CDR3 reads CASSVERNQPQHF. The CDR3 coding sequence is TGTGCCAGCAGTGTTGAGAGGAATCAGCCCCAGCATTTT.

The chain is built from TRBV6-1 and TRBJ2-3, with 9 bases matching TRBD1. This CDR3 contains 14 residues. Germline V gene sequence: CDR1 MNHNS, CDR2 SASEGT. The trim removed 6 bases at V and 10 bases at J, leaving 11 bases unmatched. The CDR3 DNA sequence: TGTGCCAGCAGCCGGGACAGGGTAAAGGCGGCGCAGTATTTT. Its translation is CASSRDRVKAAQYF.

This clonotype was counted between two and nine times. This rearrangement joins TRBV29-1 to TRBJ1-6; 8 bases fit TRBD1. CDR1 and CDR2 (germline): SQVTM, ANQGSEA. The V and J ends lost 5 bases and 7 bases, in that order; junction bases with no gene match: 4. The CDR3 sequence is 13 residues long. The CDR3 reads CSVRQGSNSPLHF. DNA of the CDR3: TGCAGCGTTAGACAGGGGAGCAATTCACCCCTCCACTTT.

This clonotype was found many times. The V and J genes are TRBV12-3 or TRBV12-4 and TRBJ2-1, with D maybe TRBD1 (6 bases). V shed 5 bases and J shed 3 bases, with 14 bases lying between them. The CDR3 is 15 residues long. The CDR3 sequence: CASSPMPTGYNEQFF. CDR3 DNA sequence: TGTGCCAGCAGTCCGATGCCGACAGGCTACAATGAGCAGTTCTTC.

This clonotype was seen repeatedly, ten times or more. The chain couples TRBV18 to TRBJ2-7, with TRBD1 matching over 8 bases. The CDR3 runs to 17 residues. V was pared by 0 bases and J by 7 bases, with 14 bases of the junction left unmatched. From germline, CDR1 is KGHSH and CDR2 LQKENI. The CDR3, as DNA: TGTGCCAGCTCACCACCGTATGCGCGGCAGGGGGCTTTGGAGCAGTACTTC. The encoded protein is CASSPPYARQGALEQYF.

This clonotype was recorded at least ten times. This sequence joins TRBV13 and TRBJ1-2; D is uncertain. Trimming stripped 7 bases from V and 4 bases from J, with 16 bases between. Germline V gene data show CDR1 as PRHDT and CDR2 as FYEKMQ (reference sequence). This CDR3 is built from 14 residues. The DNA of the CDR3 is TGTGCCAGCACCATCGGAGAGGGTTCCTATGGCTACACCTTC. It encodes CASTIGEGSYGYTF.

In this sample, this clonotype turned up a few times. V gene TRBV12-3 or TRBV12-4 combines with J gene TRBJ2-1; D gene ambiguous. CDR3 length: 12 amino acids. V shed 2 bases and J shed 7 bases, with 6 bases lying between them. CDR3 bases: TGTGCCAGCAGTTTAATGGTGAATGAGCAGTTCTTC. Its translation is CASSLMVNEQFF.

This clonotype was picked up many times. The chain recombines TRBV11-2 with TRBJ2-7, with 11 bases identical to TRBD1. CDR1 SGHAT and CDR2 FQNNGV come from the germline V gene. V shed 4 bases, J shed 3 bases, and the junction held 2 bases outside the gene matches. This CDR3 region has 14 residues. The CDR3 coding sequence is TGTGCCAGCAGCTCCGGGACAGGGGGCTACGAGCAGTACTTC. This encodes CASSSGTGGYEQYF.

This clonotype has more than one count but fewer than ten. CDR3 amino acids: CASSSRGGHEQFF. CDR3 bases: TGTGCCAGCAGCTCCAGGGGGGGCCATGAGCAGTTCTTC. The V and J genes are TRBV7-9 and TRBJ2-1, with D perhaps TRBD1 or TRBD2 (7 bases each). Germline assignment: CDR1 SEHNR and CDR2 FQNEAQ (reference sequence). Deletions cut 4 bases from V and 8 bases from J, with 12 bases between. This CDR3 spans 13 amino acids.

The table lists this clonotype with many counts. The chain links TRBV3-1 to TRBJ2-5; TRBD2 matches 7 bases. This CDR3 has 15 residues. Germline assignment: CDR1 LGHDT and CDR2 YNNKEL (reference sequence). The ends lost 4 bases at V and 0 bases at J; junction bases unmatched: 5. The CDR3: CASSPSAGDQETQYF. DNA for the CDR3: TGTGCCAGCAGCCCCTCGGCGGGGGACCAAGAGACCCAGTACTTC.

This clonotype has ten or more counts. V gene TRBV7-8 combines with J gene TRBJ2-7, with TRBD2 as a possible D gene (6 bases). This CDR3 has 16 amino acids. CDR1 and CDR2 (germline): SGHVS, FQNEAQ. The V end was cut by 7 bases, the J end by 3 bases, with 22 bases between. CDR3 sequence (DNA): TGTGCCAGCACCCTCTTAGGTCGCGGGGCGGTCTACGAGCAGTACTTC. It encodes CASTLLGRGAVYEQYF.

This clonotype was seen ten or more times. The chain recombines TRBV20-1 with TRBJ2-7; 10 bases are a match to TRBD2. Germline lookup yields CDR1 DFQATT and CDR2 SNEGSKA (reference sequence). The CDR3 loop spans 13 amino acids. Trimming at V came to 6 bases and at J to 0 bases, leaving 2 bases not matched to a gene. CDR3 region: CSAGLAASYEQYF. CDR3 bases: TGCAGTGCCGGACTAGCGGCCTCCTACGAGCAGTACTTC.

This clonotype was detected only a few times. The CDR3 DNA is TGTGCCAGCAGCAGAGGACAGAACAATGAGCAGTTCTTC. Its translation: CASSRGQNNEQFF. The V gene is TRBV9, the J gene TRBJ2-1, with D perhaps matching TRBD1 (6 bases). CDR1 is SGDLS and CDR2 is YYNGEE in the germline V gene. CDR3 length: 13 residues. V was pared by 4 bases and J by 5 bases, with 10 bases between.